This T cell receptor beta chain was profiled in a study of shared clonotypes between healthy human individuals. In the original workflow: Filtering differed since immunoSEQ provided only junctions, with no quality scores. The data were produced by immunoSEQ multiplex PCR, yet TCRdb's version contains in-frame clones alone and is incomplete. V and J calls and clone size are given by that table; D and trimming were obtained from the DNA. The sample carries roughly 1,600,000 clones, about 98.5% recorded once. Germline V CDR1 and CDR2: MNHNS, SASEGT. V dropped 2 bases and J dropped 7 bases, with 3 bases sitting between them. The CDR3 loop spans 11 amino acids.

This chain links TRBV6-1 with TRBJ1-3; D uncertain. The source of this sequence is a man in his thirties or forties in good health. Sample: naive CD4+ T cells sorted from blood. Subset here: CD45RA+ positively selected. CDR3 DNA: TGTGCCAGCAGTGAAAGGAACACCATATATTTT. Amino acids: CASSERNTIYF.